This record covers a single T cell receptor (beta chain). This entry is derived from a study of blood T cells in healthy people across ages. Per germline, CDR1 DFQATT and CDR2 SNEGSKA (reference sequence). V dropped 7 bases and J dropped 3 bases, with 13 bases sitting between them. The CDR3 sequence is 13 residues long. Each donor was a healthy Caucasian individual from Russia, aged roughly 6 to 90. RNA extraction gave at least 5.5 micrograms of total RNA per sample. A sample-barcoded 5' primer and a J-beta primer mix were used in a second PCR of roughly 7 to 11 cycles. Every individual sample yielded 2.5 million or more paired-end reads (each containing CDR3). Each CDR3 protein gets one entry after TCRdb re-called the 5' RACE reads with MiXCR. The sample records 780,000 or so distinct CDR3 sequences, roughly 50% being singletons.

The chain uses TRBV20-1 and TRBJ2-1, with D possibly TRBD1 on 5 matching bases. The receptor comes from a man older than 75 in good health. Material for sequencing was blood. As DNA, the CDR3 is TGCAGTGTAGACCCGCAGGGCTACAATGAGCAGTTCTTC. This translates into CSVDPQGYNEQFF.